These 31 T cell receptor beta chains share one sample of origin, sequenced in a study of Ad26.COV2.S vaccination and SARS-CoV-2 variants. Here immunoSEQ multiplex PCR was the method, and the copy in TCRdb shows in-frame clones only, minus some. The sample yields approximately 300,000 clones, roughly 80% seen once. Described treatment: about 20 received Ad26.COV2.S at low or high dose, single or two shots; roughly 5 received placebo; per-sample allocation not given. Sampling was done on day 63 after the first vaccine or placebo injection. The sample in question was peripheral blood, obtained in a trial of Ad26.COV2.S vaccine versus placebo. These receptors were collected from a person aged 18-60 years who received the Ad26.COV2.S COVID-19 vaccine or a placebo.

V gene TRBV5-1 combines with J gene TRBJ1-2; tentative D call: TRBD1 (6 bases). The CDR3 spans 13 residues. Looked up from germline, CDR1 is SGHRS and CDR2 is YFSETQ. V lost 3 bases to trimming and J lost 2 bases, with 8 bases between them. CDR3 coding DNA: TGCGCCAGCAGCTCCGGACAGAACTATGGCTACACCTTC. Protein product: CASSSGQNYGYTF.

The rearrangement joins TRBV4-2 to TRBJ2-1; D is unclear. Germline assignment: CDR1 LGHNA and CDR2 YNFKEQ. This CDR3 contains 10 residues. V was trimmed by 6 bases and J by 9 bases, leaving 6 bases between them. As DNA, the CDR3 is TGTGCCAGCAGAGGGTTTGAGCAGTTCTTC. Protein: CASRGFEQFF.

This rearrangement joins TRBV7-3 to TRBJ2-1; TRBD2 agrees at 12 bases. J was trimmed by 10 bases and V by 5 bases; bases with no gene match: 9. CDR1 and CDR2 (germline): SGHTA, FQGTGA. The CDR3 spans 15 residues. The CDR3 region has the DNA TGTGCCAGCAGCCTACTAGCGGGGGGCAGCGGAGAGCAGTTCTTC. It is translated as CASSLLAGGSGEQFF.

The chain couples TRBV28 to TRBJ1-2; 9 bases are a match to TRBD1. Germline lookup yields CDR1 MDHEN and CDR2 SYDVKM. This CDR3 has 14 residues. Unmatched junction bases numbered 4, after V lost 3 bases and J lost 5 bases. In DNA, the CDR3 is TGTGCCAGCAGTTTGGACGGGACAGGGTATGGCTACACCTTC. Translation gives CASSLDGTGYGYTF.

The chain uses TRBV9 and TRBJ1-3, with a possible D match to TRBD1 (6 bases). Trimming cost V 3 bases and J 3 bases, with 10 bases left between them. CDR3 length equals 14 residues. The germline gives CDR1 SGDLS, CDR2 YYNGEE. This CDR3 is CASSAQGVGNTIYF. CDR3 nucleotide sequence: TGTGCCAGCAGCGCACAGGGCGTTGGAAACACCATATATTTT.

V usage is TRBV5-4 and J usage is TRBJ2-3, with D possibly matching TRBD2 (6 bases). Germline CDR1 is SGHNT and CDR2 is YYREEE (reference sequence). Trimming pared 4 bases from V and 3 bases from J, leaving 15 bases between. The CDR3 sequence is 15 residues long. In DNA, the CDR3 is TGTGCCAGCAGCCTCCTGTTAGCGGTGACAGATACGCAGTATTTT. This codes for CASSLLLAVTDTQYF.

The V call is TRBV28, the J call TRBJ2-3; 7 bases line up with TRBD1. The J segment lost 1 base and the V segment lost 3 bases, leaving 4 bases of the junction unmatched. Germline V CDR1 and CDR2: MDHEN, SYDVKM. This CDR3 region has 15 residues. Written as DNA, the CDR3 is TGTGCCAGCAGTTTGCGGACAGGACGCACAGATACGCAGTATTTT. This encodes CASSLRTGRTDTQYF.

The rearrangement uses TRBV19 and TRBJ1-2; possibly TRBD1 for D (5 bases). The germline V gene has CDR1 LNHDA and CDR2 SQIVND (reference sequence). V lost 5 bases and J lost 0, with 13 bases in between. The CDR3 sequence is 15 residues long. In nucleotides, the CDR3 is TGTGCCAGTAGTGCCGGCCAGGGACCTAACTATGGCTACACCTTC. Protein sequence: CASSAGQGPNYGYTF.

The gene calls are TRBV4-1 and TRBJ1-4, with D maybe TRBD1 (6 bases). The V gene's germline CDR1 is MGHRA and CDR2 YSYEKL. The CDR3 is made up of 18 amino acids. The ends were cut back, 0 bases at V and 5 bases at J, with 19 bases in the middle. The CDR3 loop is CASSQELGQKNRNEKLFF. Here the CDR3 DNA reads TGCGCCAGCAGCCAAGAATTGGGACAAAAAAATCGGAATGAAAAACTGTTTTTT.

This clone was found once. The rearrangement uses TRBV5-1 and TRBJ2-1; a weak D match, TRBD1 (6 bases). Germline V gene lookup returns CDR1 SGHRS and CDR2 YFSETQ. The CDR3 spans 16 residues. V was clipped by 4 bases and J by 3 bases, with 17 bases between them. CDR3 in amino acids: CASSRDTSTRYNEQFF. The CDR3 nucleotides read TGCGCCAGCAGCCGGGACACAAGTACCCGCTACAATGAGCAGTTCTTC.

The V gene is TRBV19, the J gene TRBJ2-2, with D possibly being TRBD1 (5 bases). The germline gives CDR1 LNHDA, CDR2 SQIVND (reference sequence). This CDR3 has 15 amino acids. The V end lost 6 bases, the J end lost 3 bases, and 14 bases lay between the germline ends. The CDR3 protein is CASRPGRADTGELFF. The CDR3 DNA reads TGTGCCAGTAGGCCGGGCAGGGCGGACACCGGGGAGCTGTTTTTT.

The V gene is TRBV7-2, the J gene TRBJ2-5; 14 nucleotides agree with TRBD2. The CDR3 sequence is 18 residues long. Unmatched junction bases numbered 8, after V lost 2 bases and J lost 3 bases. Germline CDR1 is SGHTA and CDR2 is FQGNSA. CDR3 sequence reads: CASSLRPLGLAGEETQYF. In nucleotides, the CDR3 is TGTGCCAGCAGCTTACGGCCCTTGGGACTAGCGGGGGAAGAGACCCAGTACTTC.

V is TRBV4-1 and J is TRBJ2-5, with 8 bases identical to TRBD1. The CDR3 loop spans 15 amino acids. Germline CDR1 reads MGHRA; CDR2 reads YSYEKL. V gave up 2 bases and J gave up 5 bases; unmatched junction bases: 7. CDR3 residues: CASSQLTDREETQYF. The CDR3, as DNA: TGCGCCAGCAGCCAACTGACGGACAGGGAGGAGACCCAGTACTTC.

V gene TRBV9 combines with J gene TRBJ1-4; D ambiguous. This CDR3 contains 14 residues. V was trimmed by 6 bases and J by 7 bases, leaving 16 bases between them. CDR1 and CDR2 from the germline V gene are SGDLS and YYNGEE. The chain's CDR3 is CASNLGQTGEKLFF. The CDR3 coding sequence is TGTGCCAGCAATCTAGGGCAAACGGGTGAAAAACTGTTTTTT.

This chain connects TRBV27 to TRBJ2-1; no firm D call. The length of the CDR3 is 14 residues. Trimming removed 3 bases from V and 7 bases from J, with 13 bases in between. CDR1 MNHEY and CDR2 SMNVEV come from the germline V gene (reference sequence). CDR3 loop: CASSLSQFANEQFF. CDR3 nucleotide sequence: TGTGCCAGCAGTTTGTCCCAGTTCGCGAATGAGCAGTTCTTC.

The chain couples TRBV4-2 to TRBJ1-5; the match to TRBD1 covers 7 bases. There are 15 residues in the CDR3. Germline assignment: CDR1 LGHNA and CDR2 YNFKEQ. Unmatched junction bases numbered 3, after V lost 0 bases and J lost 4 bases. CDR3 loop: CASSQDDRDNQPQHF. The CDR3 region has the DNA TGTGCCAGCAGCCAAGATGACAGGGATAATCAGCCCCAGCATTTT.

CDR3 region: CASSWRTGRNSPLHF. DNA for the CDR3: TGTGCCAGCAGCTGGCGGACAGGGCGTAATTCACCCCTCCACTTT. The chain combines TRBV5-6 with TRBJ1-6, with 8 bases lining up with TRBD1. Per the germline V gene, CDR1 is SGHDT and CDR2 is YYEEEE. This CDR3 contains 15 residues. Losses at the gene ends were 3 bases for V and 6 bases for J; bases not matched to a gene: 5.

This clone was found once. This chain connects TRBV7-9 to TRBJ1-1; D uncertain. The CDR3 contains 17 residues. Trimming cost V 5 bases and J 0 bases, with 19 bases left between them. Germline CDR1 SEHNR, CDR2 FQNEAQ (reference sequence). The CDR3 sequence is CASSQSGGPGMNTEAFF. The CDR3 DNA reads as TGTGCCAGCAGCCAGTCCGGTGGGCCGGGTATGAACACTGAAGCTTTCTTT.

This clone came up once. The chain joins TRBV28 to TRBJ2-7; D unresolved. Germline CDR1 and CDR2: MDHEN and SYDVKM. Between the trimmed V and J ends, which lost 3 bases and 4 bases, there was a span of 7 bases. This CDR3 has 12 residues. The CDR3 spells CASSFGRYEQYF. The CDR3 DNA reads TGTGCCAGCAGTTTCGGTCGGTACGAGCAGTACTTC.

The V and J genes are TRBV28 and TRBJ1-2; D is unclear. The CDR3 totals 14 residues. V lost 6 bases to trimming and J lost 4 bases, with 15 bases between them. Germline V gene lookup returns CDR1 MDHEN and CDR2 SYDVKM. CDR3 loop: CASSSPGRFYGYTF. As DNA, the CDR3 is TGTGCCAGCAGCTCCCCCGGGAGATTCTATGGCTACACCTTC.

V gene TRBV6-5 combines with J gene TRBJ1-6; D is unresolved. Trimming took off 0 bases at V and 4 bases at J, with 10 bases between the two ends. The CDR3 sequence is 16 residues long. Germline V gene lookup returns CDR1 MNHEY and CDR2 SVGAGI. CDR3 sequence: CASSYSGRGYNSPLHF. The CDR3 DNA reads as TGTGCCAGCAGTTACTCAGGGCGGGGATATAATTCACCCCTCCACTTT.

The CDR3: CASSEALSVGTLGTDTQYF. DNA for the CDR3: TGTGCCAGCAGTGAAGCGCTTTCGGTCGGTACCCTCGGCACAGATACGCAGTATTTT. This rearrangement joins TRBV2 to TRBJ2-3, with D unclear. There are 19 residues in the CDR3. The V end was cut by 0 bases, the J end by 1 base, with 20 bases between. Per the germline V gene, CDR1 is SNHLY and CDR2 is FYNNEI.

The genes are TRBV9 and TRBJ2-5; perhaps TRBD1 as D (5 bases). Per germline, CDR1 SGDLS and CDR2 YYNGEE. V was trimmed by 0 bases and J by 3 bases, leaving 9 bases between them. The CDR3 covers 14 residues. The DNA of the CDR3 is TGTGCCAGCAGCGTAGGGCCCAGGGAAGAGACCCAGTACTTC. Amino acids: CASSVGPREETQYF.

V usage is TRBV5-5 and J usage is TRBJ2-7; D is unresolved. The CDR3 is 16 residues long. V lost 2 bases and J 2 bases, leaving 17 bases between the germline ends. Germline CDR1 is SGHKS and CDR2 is YYEKEE (reference sequence). Here the CDR3 reads CASSFRSSTSAYEQYF. The CDR3 DNA is TGTGCCAGCAGCTTTAGGTCAAGTACTTCGGCCTACGAGCAGTACTTC. The full variable domain, rest sourced from reference TRBV5-5 and TRBJ2-7, is DAGVTQSPTHLIKTRGQQVTLRCSPISGHKSVSWYQQVLGQGPQFIFQYYEKEERGRGNFPDRFSARQFPNYSSELNVNALLLGDSALYLCASSFRSSTSAYEQYFGPGTRLTVT.

The chain joins TRBV7-9 to TRBJ1-2, with 7 bases matching TRBD1. Germline CDR1 SEHNR, CDR2 FQNEAQ (reference sequence). The CDR3 totals 13 residues. The junction had 5 bases not matched to a gene; V was cut back by 3 bases and J by 7 bases. CDR3 nucleotide sequence: TGTGCCAGCAGCTTTGACAGGGAGGCTGGCTACACCTTC. This translates into CASSFDREAGYTF.

The J gene is TRBJ1-5, the V gene TRBV28; no reliable D call. Germline CDR1 and CDR2: MDHEN and SYDVKM. This CDR3 comprises 14 residues. The germline V and J ends were trimmed by 3 bases and 6 bases, with 12 bases remaining between them. CDR3 coding DNA: TGTGCCAGCAGTTTCCCAGGTAACCCTCAGCCCCAGCATTTT. This encodes CASSFPGNPQPQHF.

The chain carries TRBV18 and TRBJ1-4, with D maybe TRBD1 (5 bases). CDR1 is KGHSH and CDR2 is LQKENI in the germline V gene. V was clipped by 2 bases and J by 6 bases, with 13 bases between them. The CDR3 is 15 residues long. The CDR3: CASSPSLQEYEKLFF. In nucleotides, the CDR3 is TGTGCCAGCTCACCATCTCTACAGGAGTATGAAAAACTGTTTTTT.

This clone was counted only a few times. The chain has TRBV11-3 and TRBJ1-1; D unclear. Germline V gene data show CDR1 as SGHNT and CDR2 as YENEEA. This CDR3 comprises 13 residues. Trimming removed 3 bases from V and 0 bases from J, with 5 bases in between. CDR3 protein: CASSFQMNTEAFF. In nucleotides, the CDR3 is TGTGCCAGCAGCTTCCAAATGAACACTGAAGCTTTCTTT. Full variable domain (rest looked up from reference TRBV11-3 and TRBJ1-1): EAGVVQSPRYKIIEKKQPVAFWCNPISGHNTLYWYLQNLGQGPELLIRYENEEAVDDSQLPKDRFSAERLKGVDSTLKIQPAELGDSAVYLCASSFQMNTEAFFGQGTRLTVV.

V is TRBV6-5 and J is TRBJ2-5; D remains ambiguous. V was pared by 6 bases and J by 4 bases, with 18 bases between. Germline V gene lookup returns CDR1 MNHEY and CDR2 SVGAGI. This CDR3 has 15 amino acids. This CDR3 reads CASRPIRGVRETQYF. CDR3 nucleotides: TGTGCCAGCAGGCCAATTAGAGGCGTGAGAGAGACCCAGTACTTC.

The table lists this clone with many counts. The CDR3 DNA follows: TGTGCCAGCAGCTTTTACGAGAGCTATGGCTACACCTTC. It specifies CASSFYESYGYTF. This chain links TRBV28 with TRBJ1-2; D call uncertain. CDR1 is MDHEN and CDR2 is SYDVKM in the germline V gene. The CDR3 loop spans 13 amino acids. V dropped 6 bases and J dropped 4 bases, with 12 bases sitting between them.

This chain uses TRBV10-3 with TRBJ2-7; D may match TRBD1 or TRBD2 (5 bases each). V was cut by 1 base and J by 6 bases, with 13 bases left in between. Germline V lookup: CDR1 ENHRY, CDR2 SYGVKD. The CDR3 runs to 14 residues. Here the CDR3 reads CAISELGTPSEQYF. Written as DNA, the CDR3 is TGTGCCATCAGTGAGTTAGGGACCCCCAGCGAGCAGTACTTC.